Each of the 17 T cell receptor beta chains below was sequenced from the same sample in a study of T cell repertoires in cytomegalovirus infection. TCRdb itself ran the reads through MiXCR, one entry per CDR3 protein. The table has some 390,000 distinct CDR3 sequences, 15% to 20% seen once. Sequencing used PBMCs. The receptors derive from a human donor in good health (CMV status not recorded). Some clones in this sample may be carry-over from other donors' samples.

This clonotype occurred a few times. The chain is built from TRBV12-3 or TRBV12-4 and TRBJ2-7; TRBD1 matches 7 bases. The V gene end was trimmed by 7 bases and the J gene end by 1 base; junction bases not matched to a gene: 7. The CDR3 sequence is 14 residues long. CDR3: CASIKQGWSYEQYF. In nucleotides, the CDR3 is TGTGCCAGCATCAAACAGGGGTGGTCCTACGAGCAGTACTTC.

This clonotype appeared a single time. The DNA for the CDR3 is TGCAGTGCTTCCTTCGACAGTTATTCCCAGCCCCAGCATTTT. Translated, it gives CSASFDSYSQPQHF. The genes are TRBV20-1 and TRBJ1-5, with D perhaps TRBD1 (5 bases). Trimming shortened V by 5 bases and J by 7 bases, and 18 bases separated the two germline ends. This CDR3 spans 14 amino acids. Germline V lookup: CDR1 DFQATT, CDR2 SNEGSKA (reference sequence).

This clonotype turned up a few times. Here the CDR3 DNA reads TGTGCCAGCAGTGAACTAGCGGGAGCAGATACGCAGTATTTT. Protein product: CASSELAGADTQYF. V usage is TRBV6-4 and J usage is TRBJ2-3; TRBD2 agrees at 11 bases. The ends lost 3 bases at V and 4 bases at J; junction bases unmatched: 0. Germline values: CDR1 MRHNA, CDR2 SNTAGT. This CDR3 spans 14 amino acids.

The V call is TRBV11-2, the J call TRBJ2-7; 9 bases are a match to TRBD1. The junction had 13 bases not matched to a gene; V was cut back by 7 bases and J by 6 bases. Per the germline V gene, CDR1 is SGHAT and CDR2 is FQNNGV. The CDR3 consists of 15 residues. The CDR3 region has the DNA TGTGCCAGCACCCCGATCGGGACAGGGTCTGGCGAGCAGTACTTC. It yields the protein CASTPIGTGSGEQYF.

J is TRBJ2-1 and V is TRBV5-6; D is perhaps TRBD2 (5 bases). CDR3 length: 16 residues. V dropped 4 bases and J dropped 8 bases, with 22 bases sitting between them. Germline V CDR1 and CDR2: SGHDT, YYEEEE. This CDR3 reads CASSGFYQVLRDEQFF. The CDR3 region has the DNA TGTGCCAGCAGCGGTTTTTACCAGGTCCTGAGGGATGAGCAGTTCTTC.

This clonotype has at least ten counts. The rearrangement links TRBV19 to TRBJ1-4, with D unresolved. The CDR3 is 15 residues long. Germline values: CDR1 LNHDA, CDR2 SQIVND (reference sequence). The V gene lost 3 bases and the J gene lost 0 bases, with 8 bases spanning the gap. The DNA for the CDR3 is TGTGCCAGTAGTATTGGGCGGTCAACTAATGAAAAACTGTTTTTT. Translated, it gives CASSIGRSTNEKLFF.

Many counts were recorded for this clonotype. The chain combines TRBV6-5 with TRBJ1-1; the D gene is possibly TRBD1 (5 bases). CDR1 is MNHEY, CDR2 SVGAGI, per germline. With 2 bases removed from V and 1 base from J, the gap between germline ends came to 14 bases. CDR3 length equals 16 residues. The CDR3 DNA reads TGTGCCAGCAGTTACCAGGGCCCCAGTGGGAACACTGAAGCTTTCTTT. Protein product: CASSYQGPSGNTEAFF.

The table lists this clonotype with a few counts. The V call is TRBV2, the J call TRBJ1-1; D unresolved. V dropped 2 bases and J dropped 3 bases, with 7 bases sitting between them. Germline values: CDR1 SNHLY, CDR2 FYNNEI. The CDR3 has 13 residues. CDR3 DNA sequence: TGTGCCAGCAGTGAACGATGGGACACTGAAGCTTTCTTT. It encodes CASSERWDTEAFF. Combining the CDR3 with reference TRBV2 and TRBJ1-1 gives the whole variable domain EPEVTQTPSHQVTQMGQEVILRCVPISNHLYFYWYRQILGQKVEFLVSFYNNEISEKSEIFDDQFSVERPDGSNFTLKIRSTKLEDSAMYFCASSERWDTEAFFGQGTRLTVV.

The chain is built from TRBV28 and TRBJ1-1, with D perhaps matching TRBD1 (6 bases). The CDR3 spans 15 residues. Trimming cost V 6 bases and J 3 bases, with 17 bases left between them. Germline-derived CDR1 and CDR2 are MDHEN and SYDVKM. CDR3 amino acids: CASSKVGALDTEAFF. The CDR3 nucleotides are TGTGCCAGCAGCAAAGTGGGGGCCTTGGACACTGAAGCTTTCTTT.

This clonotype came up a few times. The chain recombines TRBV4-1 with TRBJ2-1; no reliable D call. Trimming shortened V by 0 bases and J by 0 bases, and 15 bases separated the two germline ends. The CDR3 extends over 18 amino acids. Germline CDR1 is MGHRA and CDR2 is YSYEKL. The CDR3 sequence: CASSQDLKVGSSYNEQFF. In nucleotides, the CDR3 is TGCGCCAGCAGCCAAGATCTAAAGGTAGGAAGCTCCTACAATGAGCAGTTCTTC.

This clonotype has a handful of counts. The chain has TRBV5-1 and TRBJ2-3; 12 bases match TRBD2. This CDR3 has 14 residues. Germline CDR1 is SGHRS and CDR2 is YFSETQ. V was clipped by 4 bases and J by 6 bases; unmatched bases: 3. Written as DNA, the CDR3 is TGCGCCAGCAGCGCTAGCGGGGGGGCGGATACGCAGTATTTT. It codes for CASSASGGADTQYF.

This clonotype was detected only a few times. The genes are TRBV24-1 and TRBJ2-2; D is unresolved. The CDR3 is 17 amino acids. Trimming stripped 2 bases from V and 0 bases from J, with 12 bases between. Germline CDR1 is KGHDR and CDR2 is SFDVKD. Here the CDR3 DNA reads TGTGCCACCAGTGATTCCCCGCCAGGCCCGAACACCGGGGAGCTGTTTTTT. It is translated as CATSDSPPGPNTGELFF.

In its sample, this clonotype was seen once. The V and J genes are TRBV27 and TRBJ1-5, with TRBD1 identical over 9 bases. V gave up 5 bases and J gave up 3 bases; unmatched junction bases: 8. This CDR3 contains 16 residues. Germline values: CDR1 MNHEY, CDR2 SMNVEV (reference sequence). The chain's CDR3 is CASSQLQGANNQPQHF. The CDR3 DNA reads TGTGCCAGCAGTCAACTACAGGGGGCGAACAATCAGCCCCAGCATTTT.

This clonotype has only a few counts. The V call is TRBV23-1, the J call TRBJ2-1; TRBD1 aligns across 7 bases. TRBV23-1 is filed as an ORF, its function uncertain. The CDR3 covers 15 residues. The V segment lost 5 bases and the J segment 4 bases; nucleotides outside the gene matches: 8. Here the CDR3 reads CASSNRDRAYNEQFF. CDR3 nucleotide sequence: TGCGCCAGCAGTAACCGGGACAGAGCGTACAATGAGCAGTTCTTC.

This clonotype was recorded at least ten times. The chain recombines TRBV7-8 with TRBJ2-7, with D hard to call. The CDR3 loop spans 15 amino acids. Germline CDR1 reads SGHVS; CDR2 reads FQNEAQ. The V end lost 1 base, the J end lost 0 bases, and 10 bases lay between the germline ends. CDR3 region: CASSLVLGSSYEQYF. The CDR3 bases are TGTGCCAGCAGCTTAGTTCTGGGTAGCTCCTACGAGCAGTACTTC.

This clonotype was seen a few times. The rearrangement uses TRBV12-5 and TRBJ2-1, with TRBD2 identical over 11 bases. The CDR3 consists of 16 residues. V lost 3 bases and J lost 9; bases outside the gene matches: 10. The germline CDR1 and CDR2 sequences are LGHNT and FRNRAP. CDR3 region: CASGFQLAGDLSEQFF. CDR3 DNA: TGTGCTAGTGGTTTTCAACTAGCGGGAGATTTGAGTGAGCAGTTCTTC.

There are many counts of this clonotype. This CDR3 is CASSPRTGGRLYF. The CDR3 DNA reads TGTGCCAGCAGCCCACGGACAGGGGGCCGGCTGTACTTC. The rearrangement joins TRBV11-3 to TRBJ2-5; 11 bases are a match to TRBD1. Germline CDR1 SGHNT, CDR2 YENEEA. There are 13 residues in the CDR3. The ends lost 5 bases at V and 13 bases at J; junction bases unmatched: 9.